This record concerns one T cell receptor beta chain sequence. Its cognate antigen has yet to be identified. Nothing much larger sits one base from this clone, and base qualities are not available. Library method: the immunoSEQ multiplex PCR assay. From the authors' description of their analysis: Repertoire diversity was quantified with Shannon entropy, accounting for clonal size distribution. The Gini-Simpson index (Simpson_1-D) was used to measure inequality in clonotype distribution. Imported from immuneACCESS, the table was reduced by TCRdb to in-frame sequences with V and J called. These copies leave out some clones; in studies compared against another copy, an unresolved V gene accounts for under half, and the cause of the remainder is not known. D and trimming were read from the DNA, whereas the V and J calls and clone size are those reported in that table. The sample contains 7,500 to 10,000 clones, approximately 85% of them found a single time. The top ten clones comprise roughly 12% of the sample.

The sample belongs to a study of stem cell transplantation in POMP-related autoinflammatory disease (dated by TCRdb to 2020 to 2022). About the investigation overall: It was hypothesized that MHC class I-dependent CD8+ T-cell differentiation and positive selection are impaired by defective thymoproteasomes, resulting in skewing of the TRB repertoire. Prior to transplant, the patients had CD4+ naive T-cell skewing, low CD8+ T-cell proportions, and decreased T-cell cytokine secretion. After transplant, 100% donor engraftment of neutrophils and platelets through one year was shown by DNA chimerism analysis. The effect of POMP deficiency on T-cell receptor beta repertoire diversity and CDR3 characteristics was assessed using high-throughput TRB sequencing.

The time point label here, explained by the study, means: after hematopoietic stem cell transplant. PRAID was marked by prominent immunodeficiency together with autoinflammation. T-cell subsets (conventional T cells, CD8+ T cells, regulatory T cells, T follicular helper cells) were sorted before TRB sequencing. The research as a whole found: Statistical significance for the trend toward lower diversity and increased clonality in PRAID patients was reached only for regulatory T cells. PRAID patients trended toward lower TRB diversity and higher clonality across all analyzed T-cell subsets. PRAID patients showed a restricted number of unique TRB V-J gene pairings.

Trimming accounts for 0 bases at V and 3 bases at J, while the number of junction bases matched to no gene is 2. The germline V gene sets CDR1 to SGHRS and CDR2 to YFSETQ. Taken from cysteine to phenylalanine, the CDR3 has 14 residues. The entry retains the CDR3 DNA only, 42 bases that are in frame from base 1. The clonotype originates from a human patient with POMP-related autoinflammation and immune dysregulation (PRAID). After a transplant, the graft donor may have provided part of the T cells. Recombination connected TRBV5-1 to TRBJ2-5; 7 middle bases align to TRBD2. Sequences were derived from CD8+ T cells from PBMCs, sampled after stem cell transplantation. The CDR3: CASSLEGLKETQYF. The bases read TGCGCCAGCAGCTTGGAGGGACTAAAAGAGACCCAGTACTTC.